The rows below give T cell receptor beta chains drawn from one sample of a study of T cell repertoires in cytomegalovirus infection. TCRdb used MiXCR to reprocess the reads, holding one entry per CDR3 protein. The table lists around 740,000 distinct CDR3 sequences, roughly 35% of them singletons. Specimen: PBMCs. The receptor set was obtained from a human donor in good health (CMV status not recorded). Some clones in this sample may be carry-over from other donors' samples. Each CDR3 is given with its conserved first and last residue. The D gene is left open where the match is weak. The size entry is marked missing in some rows and otherwise reads once, few, many or a size class.

d_gene	v_gene	j_gene	abundance	CDR3nt	CDR3aa
NA	TRBV19	TRBJ1-6	few	TGTGCCAGTAGTATCCTCGGACCCAATTCACCCCTCCACTTT	CASSILGPNSPLHF
NA	TRBV28	TRBJ1-4	NA	TGTGCCAGCAGTCCCACAACCGCGCGCGGGAGGGAACTGTTTTTT	CASSPTTARGRELFF
NA	TRBV28	TRBJ2-1	few	TGTGCCAGCAGTTTAGTAGGTACTAACAATGAGCAGTTCTTC	CASSLVGTNNEQFF
NA	TRBV18	TRBJ2-5	NA	TGTGCCAGCCGACCTTCGGAGGGCCCCGGGGCCCAGTACTTC	CASRPSEGPGAQYF
NA	TRBV12-3/TRBV12-4	TRBJ2-7	few	TGTGCCAGCAAAATCGCGGGGGCCAAGTACGAGCAGTACTTC	CASKIAGAKYEQYF
NA	TRBV7-8	TRBJ2-7	NA	TGTGCCAGCAACGCGGGAACACGAGGCGAGCAGTACTTC	CASNAGTRGEQYF
NA	TRBV20-1	TRBJ2-3	few	TGCAGGGGCGGAGATACAAATACGCAGTATTTT	CRGGDTNTQYF
TRBD1	TRBV12-3/TRBV12-4	TRBJ1-1	NA	TGTGCCAGCAGCCGGACAGGGGGCATGAACACTGAAGCTTTCTTT	CASSRTGGMNTEAFF
NA	TRBV19	TRBJ1-6	NA	TGTGCCAGTAGTATTCGGCCAGATGATTCACCCCTCCACTTT	CASSIRPDDSPLHF
NA	TRBV11-2	TRBJ2-4	NA	TGTGCCAGCAGCTTAGCCCCGGGAGCGGCCAAAAACATTCAGTACTTC	CASSLAPGAAKNIQYF
NA	TRBV7-7	TRBJ1-3	once	TGTGCTAGCAGCTTAGGTTTACCGTCCTCTGGAAACACCATATATTTT	CASSLGLPSSGNTIYF